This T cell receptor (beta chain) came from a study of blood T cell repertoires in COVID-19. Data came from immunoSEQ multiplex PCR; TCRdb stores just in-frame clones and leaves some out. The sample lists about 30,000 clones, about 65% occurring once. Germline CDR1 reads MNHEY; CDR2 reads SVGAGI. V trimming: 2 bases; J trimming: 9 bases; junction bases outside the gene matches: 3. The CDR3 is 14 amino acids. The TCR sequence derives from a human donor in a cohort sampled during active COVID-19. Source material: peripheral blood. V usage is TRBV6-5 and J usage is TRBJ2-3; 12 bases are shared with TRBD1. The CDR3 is CASSYPGTGGTQYF. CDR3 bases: TGTGCCAGCAGTTACCCCGGGACAGGGGGCACGCAGTATTTT.